The 15 T cell receptor beta chains reported below all come from one sample, sequenced in a study of response to subunit inactivated influenza vaccine (dated by TCRdb to the late 2010s). Receptors were amplified or captured by RT-PCR. The reads were generated on an Illumina HiSeq 2500. TCRdb itself trimmed the public reads at Q25 with fastp, ran MiXCR and retained productive beta chains. One record per CDR3 amino acid sequence lists the most common genes and DNA. In all, the sample holds hundreds of thousands of distinct CDR3 sequences, and about a sixth of those were seen once. Roughly 11% of the sample goes to the ten largest clones. Specimen: PBMCs from blood, collected about 11 days after vaccination. These receptors were collected from a man between 50 and 59 years old who received an inactivated influenza vaccine. Donor details come from another sample of the same person, matched by shared clones.

This clonotype showed up many times. The chain combines TRBV12-3 or TRBV12-4 with TRBJ2-3, with 9 bases identical to TRBD2. V lost 5 bases to trimming and J lost 6 bases; unmatched junction nucleotides: 12. The CDR3 covers 16 residues. Here the CDR3 DNA reads TGTGCCAGCAGTGGGGGGGGTAGCGGGAGTTGGGATACGCAGTATTTT. Amino acid sequence: CASSGGGSGSWDTQYF.

This chain connects TRBV15 to TRBJ2-7; D is unclear. Germline V gives CDR1 LNHNV, CDR2 YYDKDF (reference sequence). CDR3 length: 15 amino acids. Trimming took 0 bases from V and 1 from J, leaving 10 bases between them. As DNA, the CDR3 is TGTGCCACCAGCAGAGATTTTGGCAGATCCTACGAGCAGTACTTC. Translating it yields CATSRDFGRSYEQYF. The complete variable domain, with remaining parts taken from reference TRBV15 and TRBJ2-7, reads DAMVIQNPRYQVTQFGKPVTLSCSQTLNHNVMYWYQQKSSQAPKLLFHYYDKDFNNEADTPDNFQSRRPNTSFCFLDIRSPGLGDTAMYLCATSRDFGRSYEQYFGPGTRLTVT.

This clonotype appeared a few times. The gene calls are TRBV9 and TRBJ2-6; D unclear. Germline V gene lookup returns CDR1 SGDLS and CDR2 YYNGEE. The CDR3 runs to 15 residues. Trimming removed 2 bases from V and 0 bases from J, with 6 bases in between. The CDR3 region is CASSVRSSGANVLTF. In DNA, the CDR3 is TGTGCCAGCAGCGTCAGAAGCTCTGGGGCCAACGTCCTGACTTTC.

This clonotype has only a few counts. The chain couples TRBV9 to TRBJ2-7; perhaps TRBD1 as D (5 bases). The CDR3 has 15 residues. The V gene's germline CDR1 is SGDLS and CDR2 YYNGEE. V was pared by 0 bases and J by 0 bases, with 10 bases between. The CDR3 DNA reads TGTGCCAGCAGCGTAGGTCCAGGACACTCCTACGAGCAGTACTTC. It encodes CASSVGPGHSYEQYF.

The CDR3 DNA reads TGCAGTGCTAGCTCGCCGGGGGTTTTATCACCCCTCCACTTT. As protein: CSASSPGVLSPLHF. The gene calls are TRBV20-1 and TRBJ1-6, with a tentative D call TRBD1 (5 bases). Trimming removed 3 bases at V and 10 bases at J, with 16 bases between. From germline, CDR1 is DFQATT and CDR2 SNEGSKA (reference sequence). This CDR3 is built from 14 residues.

This chain joins TRBV20-1 and TRBJ1-5, with a tentative D call TRBD1 (6 bases). This CDR3 is built from 14 residues. The ends were cut back, 1 base at V and 4 bases at J, with 11 bases in the middle. From germline, CDR1 is DFQATT and CDR2 SNEGSKA (reference sequence). The DNA for the CDR3 is TGCAGTGCTAGAGCAGGGGTGTGGAATCAGCCCCAGCATTTT. Protein: CSARAGVWNQPQHF.

The chain couples TRBV4-2 to TRBJ1-6; possibly TRBD1 for D (5 bases). The CDR3 is made up of 16 amino acids. Trimming stripped 1 base from V and 9 bases from J, with 16 bases between. The germline V gene encodes CDR1 LGHNA and CDR2 YNFKEQ. This CDR3 reads CASSQGKGKFFSPLHF. CDR3 nucleotide sequence: TGTGCCAGCAGCCAAGGGAAGGGGAAATTTTTTTCACCCCTCCACTTT.

This clonotype was detected ten times or more. The V gene is TRBV2, the J gene TRBJ2-1; D is perhaps TRBD1 (5 bases). Germline-derived CDR1 and CDR2 are SNHLY and FYNNEI. Trimming removed 0 bases from V and 10 bases from J, with 10 bases in between. The CDR3 has 13 amino acids. The CDR3 loop is CASSEADRTEQFF. The CDR3 DNA follows: TGTGCCAGCAGTGAAGCGGACCGGACAGAGCAGTTCTTC.

The genes are TRBV28 and TRBJ2-6, with a weak D call TRBD2 (6 bases). Germline V CDR1 and CDR2: MDHEN, SYDVKM. The CDR3 consists of 15 residues. Between the trimmed V and J ends, which lost 5 bases and 4 bases, there was a span of 12 bases. Here the CDR3 reads CASSITSIGANVLTF. The CDR3 DNA reads as TGTGCCAGCAGTATCACTAGCATCGGGGCCAACGTCCTGACTTTC.

The chain is built from TRBV5-5 and TRBJ2-2; tentative D call: TRBD1 (6 bases). CDR1 is SGHKS, CDR2 YYEKEE, per germline (reference sequence). The CDR3 is 18 amino acids. V lost 4 bases, J lost 0 bases, and 19 bases lay in between. CDR3 region: CASSLLWTAIPNTGELFF. DNA for the CDR3: TGTGCCAGCAGCCTGCTCTGGACAGCGATCCCGAACACCGGGGAGCTGTTTTTT.

J is TRBJ2-7 and V is TRBV18, with a possible D match to TRBD1 (6 bases). V shed 3 bases and J shed 3 bases, with 15 bases lying between them. The CDR3 totals 15 residues. Germline lookup yields CDR1 KGHSH and CDR2 LQKENI. As DNA, the CDR3 is TGTGCCAGCTCACCGGGGCAGGGGACCTTCTACGAGCAGTACTTC. It codes for CASSPGQGTFYEQYF.

V gene TRBV10-3 combines with J gene TRBJ2-7, with 7 bases identical to TRBD1. Per the germline V gene, CDR1 is ENHRY and CDR2 is SYGVKD. The CDR3 extends over 14 amino acids. With V trimmed by 8 bases and J by 0 bases, 7 bases remained unmatched. In DNA, the CDR3 is TGTGCCATCGGGGGACAGTCCATCTCCTACGAGCAGTACTTC. It specifies CAIGGQSISYEQYF.

J is TRBJ1-6 and V is TRBV28, with D maybe TRBD1 (5 bases). Trimming pared 6 bases from V and 5 bases from J, leaving 11 bases between. The germline gives CDR1 MDHEN, CDR2 SYDVKM. The CDR3 covers 14 residues. CDR3 amino acids: CASSPGRNNSPLHF. CDR3 DNA sequence: TGTGCCAGCAGCCCGGGACGGAATAATTCACCCCTCCACTTT.

This clonotype came up many times. CDR3: CASSDTSDTQYF. CDR3 nucleotides: TGTGCCAGCAGCGACACGTCAGATACGCAGTATTTT. The chain has TRBV12-3 or TRBV12-4 and TRBJ2-3; D not resolved. The CDR3 length is 12 residues. Trimming left V 6 bases short and J 4 bases short, with 8 bases between.

The V and J genes are TRBV11-2 and TRBJ2-1; perhaps TRBD2 as D (5 bases). V gave up 4 bases and J gave up 15 bases, with 19 bases separating them. The CDR3 runs 13 residues. CDR1 is SGHAT and CDR2 is FQNNGV in the germline V gene. CDR3 DNA: TGTGCCAGCAGCTCCTCAGACTATTCAGTCCCGTTCTTC. Translated, it gives CASSSSDYSVPFF.